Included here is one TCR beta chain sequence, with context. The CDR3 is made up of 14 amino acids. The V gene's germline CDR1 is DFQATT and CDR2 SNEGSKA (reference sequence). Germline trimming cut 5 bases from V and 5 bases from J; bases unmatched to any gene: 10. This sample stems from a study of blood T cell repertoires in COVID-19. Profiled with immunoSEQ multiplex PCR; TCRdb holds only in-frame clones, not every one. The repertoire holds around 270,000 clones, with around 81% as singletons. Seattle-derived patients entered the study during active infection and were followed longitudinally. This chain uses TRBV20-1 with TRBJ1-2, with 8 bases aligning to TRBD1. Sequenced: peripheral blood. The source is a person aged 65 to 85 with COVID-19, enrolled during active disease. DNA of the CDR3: TGCAGTGCTGGTGCAGGGGGCGCGGGATATGGCTACACCTTC. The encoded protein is CSAGAGGAGYGYTF.